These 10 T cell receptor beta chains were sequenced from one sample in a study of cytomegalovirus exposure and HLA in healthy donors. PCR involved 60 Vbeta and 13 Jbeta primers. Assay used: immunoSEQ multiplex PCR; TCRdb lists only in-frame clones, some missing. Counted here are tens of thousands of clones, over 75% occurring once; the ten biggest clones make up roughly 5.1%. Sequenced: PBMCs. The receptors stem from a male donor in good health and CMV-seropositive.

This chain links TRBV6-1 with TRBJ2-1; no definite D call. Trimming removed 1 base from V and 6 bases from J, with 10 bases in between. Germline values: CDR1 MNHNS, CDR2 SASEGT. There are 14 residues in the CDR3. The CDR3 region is CASSEVGALNEQFF. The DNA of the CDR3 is TGTGCCAGCAGTGAAGTCGGAGCCCTCAATGAGCAGTTCTTC.

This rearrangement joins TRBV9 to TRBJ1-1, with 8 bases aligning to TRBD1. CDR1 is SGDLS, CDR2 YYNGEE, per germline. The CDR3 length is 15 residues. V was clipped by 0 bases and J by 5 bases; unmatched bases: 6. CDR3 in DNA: TGTGCCAGCAGCGTAGGTGGCAGGGGGCAGACTGAAGCTTTCTTT. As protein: CASSVGGRGQTEAFF.

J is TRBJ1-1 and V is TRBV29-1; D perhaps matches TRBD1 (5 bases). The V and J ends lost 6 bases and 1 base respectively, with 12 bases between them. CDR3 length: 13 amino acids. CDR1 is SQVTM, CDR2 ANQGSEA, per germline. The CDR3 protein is CSVARQQNTEAFF. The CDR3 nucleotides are TGCAGCGTAGCAAGACAGCAGAACACTGAAGCTTTCTTT.

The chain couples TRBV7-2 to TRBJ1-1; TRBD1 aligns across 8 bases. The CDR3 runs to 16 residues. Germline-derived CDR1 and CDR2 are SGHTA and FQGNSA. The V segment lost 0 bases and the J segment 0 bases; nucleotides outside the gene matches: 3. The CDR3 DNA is TGTGCCAGCAGCTTAGCCGGGACAGGAATGAACACTGAAGCTTTCTTT. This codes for CASSLAGTGMNTEAFF.

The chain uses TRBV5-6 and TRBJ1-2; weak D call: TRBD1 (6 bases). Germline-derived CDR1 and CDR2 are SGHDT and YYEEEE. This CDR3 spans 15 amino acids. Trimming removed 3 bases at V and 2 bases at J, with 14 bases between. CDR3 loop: CASSSIPGQNYGYTF. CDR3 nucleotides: TGTGCCAGCAGCTCTATCCCCGGACAGAACTATGGCTACACCTTC. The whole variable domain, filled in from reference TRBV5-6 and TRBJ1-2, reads DAGVTQSPTHLIKTRGQQVTLRCSPKSGHDTVSWYQQALGQGPQFIFQYYEEEERQRGNFPDRFSGHQFPNYSSELNVNALLLGDSALYLCASSSIPGQNYGYTFGSGTRLTVV.

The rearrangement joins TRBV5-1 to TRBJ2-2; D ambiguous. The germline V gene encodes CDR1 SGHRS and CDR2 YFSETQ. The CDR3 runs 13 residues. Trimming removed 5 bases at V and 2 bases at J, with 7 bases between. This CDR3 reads CASRAVNTGELFF. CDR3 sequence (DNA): TGCGCCAGCAGGGCGGTAAACACCGGGGAGCTGTTTTTT. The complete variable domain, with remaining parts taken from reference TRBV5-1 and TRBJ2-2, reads KAGVTQTPRYLIKTRGQQVTLSCSPISGHRSVSWYQQTPGQGLQFLFEYFSETQRNKGNFPGRFSGRQFSNSRSEMNVSTLELGDSALYLCASRAVNTGELFFGEGSRLTVL.

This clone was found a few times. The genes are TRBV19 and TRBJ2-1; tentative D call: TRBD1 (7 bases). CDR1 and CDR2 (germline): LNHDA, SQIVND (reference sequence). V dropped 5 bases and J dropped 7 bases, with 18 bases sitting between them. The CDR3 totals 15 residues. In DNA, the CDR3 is TGTGCCAGTAGTCCGAGGACAGGACTATCGAATGAGCAGTTCTTC. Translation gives CASSPRTGLSNEQFF.

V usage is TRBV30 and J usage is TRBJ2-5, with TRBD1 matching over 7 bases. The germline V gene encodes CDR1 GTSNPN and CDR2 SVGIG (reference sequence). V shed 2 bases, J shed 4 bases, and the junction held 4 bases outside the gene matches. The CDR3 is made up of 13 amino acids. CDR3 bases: TGTGCCTGGAGTTCGACAGGGAGAGAGACCCAGTACTTC. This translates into CAWSSTGRETQYF.

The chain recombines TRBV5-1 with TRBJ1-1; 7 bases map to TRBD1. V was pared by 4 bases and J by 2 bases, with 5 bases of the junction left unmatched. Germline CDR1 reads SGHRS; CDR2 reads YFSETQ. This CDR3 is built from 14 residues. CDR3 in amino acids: CASSLAGGNTEAFF. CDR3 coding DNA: TGCGCCAGCAGCCTCGCAGGGGGAAACACTGAAGCTTTCTTT.

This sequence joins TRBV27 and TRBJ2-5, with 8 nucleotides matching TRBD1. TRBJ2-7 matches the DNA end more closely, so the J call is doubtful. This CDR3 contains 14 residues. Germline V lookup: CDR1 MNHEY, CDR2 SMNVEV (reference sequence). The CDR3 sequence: CASRPQGAGYEQYF. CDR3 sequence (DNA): TGTGCCAGCAGACCTCAGGGGGCCGGCTACGAGCAGTACTTC.